Included here is one T cell receptor beta chain sequence, with context. Its antigen is currently unknown. This record comes from a study of shared clonotypes between healthy human individuals. Broader study findings: Depth was large, yet rarefaction showed that sorted-subset sequencing was incomplete.

Per the authors' pipeline: Filtering differed since immunoSEQ provided only junctions, with no quality scores. Data came from immunoSEQ multiplex PCR; TCRdb stores just in-frame clones and leaves some out. V, J and clone size derive from that table, while D and trimming were established from the DNA sequence. The profile shows 2 million to 2.5 million clones, around 95% of them singletons. CDR1 and CDR2 from the germline V gene are SGHTA and FQGNSA. V gave up 3 bases and J gave up 12 bases, with 12 bases separating them. This CDR3 is built from 12 residues. Specimen: naive CD4+ T cells sorted from blood. This sample's subset: CD45RA+ positively selected. V and J are TRBV7-2 and TRBJ2-1; D ambiguous. The TCR comes from a man between 18 and 29 years old in good health. CDR3 sequence reads: CASSFSPRAQFF. CDR3 DNA sequence: TGTGCCAGCAGCTTTAGCCCCCGGGCGCAGTTCTTC.